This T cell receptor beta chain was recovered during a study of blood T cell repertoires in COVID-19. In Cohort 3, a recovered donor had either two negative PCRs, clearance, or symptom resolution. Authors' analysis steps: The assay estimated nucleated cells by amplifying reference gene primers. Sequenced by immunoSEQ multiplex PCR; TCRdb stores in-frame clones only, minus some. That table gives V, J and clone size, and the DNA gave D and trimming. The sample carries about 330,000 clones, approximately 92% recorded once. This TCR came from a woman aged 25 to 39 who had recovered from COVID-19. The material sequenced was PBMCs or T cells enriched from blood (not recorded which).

This chain's CDR3 is CASSQSPGIYEQYF. Here the CDR3 DNA reads TGCGCCAGCAGTCAATCTCCCGGGATCTACGAGCAGTACTTC. The chain is built from TRBV23-1 and TRBJ2-7; maybe TRBD2 (5 bases). TRBV23-1 is labeled an ORF, and its function is uncertain. This CDR3 has 14 amino acids. Trimming removed 0 bases from V and 3 bases from J, with 9 bases in between.